These T cell receptor beta chains were read from a single sample in a study of patients and donors after allogeneic stem cell transplantation. TCRdb reprocessed the RT-PCR reads via MiXCR and lists one record per CDR3 protein. The repertoire holds about a million distinct CDR3 sequences, with roughly 18% as singletons. The specimen was blood, either unsorted or a sorted T cell fraction (not recorded which). These receptors were taken from a human donor who was either an allogeneic HSCT recipient or a stem cell or donor lymphocyte infusion donor (not recorded which). It is not recorded whose cells these are; they may come from a transplant donor. Each CDR3 is given without its conserved first and last residue.

j_call,v_call,cdr3_aa
TRBJ2-5,TRBV5-1,ASSLALKETQY
TRBJ1-4,TRBV25-1,ASSEAGKSTNEKLF
TRBJ2-1,TRBV13,ASSSTTSGRGNEQF
TRBJ1-5,TRBV10-3,AITPGQGANQPQH
TRBJ1-1,TRBV10-3,AIRPGTGASAEAF
TRBJ2-3,TRBV27,ATRTRTSNTQY
TRBJ2-5,TRBV10-2,ASKYIADNQETQY
TRBJ1-1,TRBV6-4,ASSATAEGTEAF
TRBJ2-2,TRBV14,ASSQDMAGGPDTGELF
TRBJ1-5,TRBV12-3/TRBV12-4,ASSSGQGARQPQH
TRBJ1-1,TRBV28,ASSTEFTEAF
TRBJ2-1,TRBV7-8,ASSLVAGNEQL
TRBJ2-1,TRBV7-9,ASSQSRGSSYNEQF
TRBJ2-3,TRBV14,ASSQSLADTQY
TRBJ2-2,TRBV5-1,ASSGLAGEAGELF
TRBJ2-5,TRBV10-2,ASSRGTETQY
TRBJ2-1,TRBV19,ASTTGVPPRNEQF
TRBJ2-7,TRBV5-1,ASSGTSYEQY
TRBJ2-2,TRBV20-1,SARDLTSERSGSSGELF
TRBJ2-7,TRBV6-1,ASSLQGLDEQY
TRBJ2-4,TRBV20-1,SAGGQGLNIQY
TRBJ2-3,TRBV12-3/TRBV12-4,ASSFQNSGRVSNTQY
TRBJ1-2,TRBV7-2,ASSPEGQPYGYT
TRBJ2-7,TRBV10-3,ATEQTGKNGEQY
TRBJ1-2,TRBV6-5,ASSSLTGRRGYT
TRBJ2-3,TRBV5-6,ASSPKRQGFPDTQY
TRBJ2-1,TRBV20-1,SARGGIGLPYNEQF
TRBJ2-3,TRBV5-1,ASSLVAQSVDTQY
TRBJ2-3,TRBV12-3/TRBV12-4,ASSLDPKGAGDTQY
TRBJ2-3,TRBV7-2,ASSLPGGFTDTQY
TRBJ2-3,TRBV20-1,SASVTSGGADTQY
TRBJ2-5,TRBV5-6,ASSWDRQIVVETQY
TRBJ1-3,TRBV12-3/TRBV12-4,ASRADGTTSGNTIY
TRBJ1-1,TRBV6-1,ASSEAEVGRRGNTEAF
TRBJ2-5,TRBV12-3/TRBV12-4,ASNPTRATETQY
TRBJ2-5,TRBV27,ASSSKRERGETQY
TRBJ2-7,TRBV20-1,SAHSGQGGDEQY
TRBJ2-2,TRBV7-9,ASSSRGSAVNTGELF
TRBJ2-7,TRBV9,ASSADREGTYEQY
TRBJ1-2,TRBV7-2,ASSKQGTGGYT
TRBJ2-7,TRBV9,AGRGTSGTYEQY
TRBJ1-1,TRBV18,ASSPGEVQGPVNTEAF
TRBJ1-6,TRBV12-3/TRBV12-4,ASSRDRGQTLH